This entry lists 24 T cell receptor beta chains sequenced from one sample in a study of T cell responses to AZD1222 COVID-19 vaccine. The table came from immunoSEQ multiplex PCR; TCRdb's copy has only in-frame clones and leaves some out. This table has more than 100,000 clones, nearly 90% appearing once. This specimen was peripheral blood, taken on day 0 of AZD1222 vaccination. The source of these receptors is an adult in good health.

The DNA of the CDR3 is TGCGCCAGCAGTGGGGGTCCGAACACCGGGGAGCTGTTTTTT. It specifies CASSGGPNTGELFF. This chain links TRBV10-1 with TRBJ2-2; D not certain. CDR3 size: 14 residues. The germline gives CDR1 WNHNN, CDR2 SYGVQD (reference sequence). V was cut by 4 bases and J by 0 bases, with 6 bases left in between.

J is TRBJ1-6 and V is TRBV27; D uncertain. V was shortened by 1 base and J by 8 bases, with 6 bases between the two germline ends. The CDR3 extends over 13 amino acids. Looked up from germline, CDR1 is MNHEY and CDR2 is SMNVEV (reference sequence). The DNA of the CDR3 is TGTGCCAGCAGTTTATATCGGGATTCACCCCTCCACTTT. Protein sequence: CASSLYRDSPLHF.

The chain couples TRBV29-1 to TRBJ1-1, with D tentatively TRBD1 (6 bases). The CDR3 length is 13 residues. CDR1 and CDR2 (germline): SQVTM, ANQGSEA. V lost 3 bases, J lost 3 bases, and 11 bases lay in between. The CDR3 DNA reads as TGCAGCGTTGATAGGCAGGGGCACACTGAAGCTTTCTTT. This encodes CSVDRQGHTEAFF.

V usage is TRBV18 and J usage is TRBJ2-7; TRBD1 matches at 7 bases. The CDR3 totals 15 residues. V dropped 4 bases and J dropped 1; count of bases not matched to a gene: 7. Per the germline V gene, CDR1 is KGHSH and CDR2 is LQKENI. CDR3 in amino acids: CASSLRDSVSYEQYF. The CDR3 coding sequence is TGTGCCAGCTCACTACGGGACAGCGTATCCTACGAGCAGTACTTC.

The gene calls are TRBV30 and TRBJ2-1; TRBD2 agrees at 8 bases. With 4 bases clipped from V and 4 bases from J, the junction kept 12 bases outside the gene matches. Germline-derived CDR1 and CDR2 are GTSNPN and SVGIG (reference sequence). CDR3 size: 16 residues. CDR3 nucleotides: TGTGCCTGGACCAATACACGACTAGCGAGGTACAATGAGCAGTTCTTC. Its protein is CAWTNTRLARYNEQFF.

The V and J genes are TRBV2 and TRBJ2-2; possibly TRBD2 for D (8 bases). CDR3 length equals 17 residues. V gave up 3 bases and J gave up 7 bases, with 21 bases separating them. Germline assignment: CDR1 SNHLY and CDR2 FYNNEI. Here the CDR3 reads CASSEGTAGVGGGELFF. CDR3 DNA: TGTGCCAGCAGTGAGGGGACAGCGGGGGTCGGTGGCGGGGAGCTGTTTTTT.

V and J are TRBV5-1 and TRBJ1-1, with 8 nucleotides matching TRBD1. Germline CDR1 SGHRS, CDR2 YFSETQ. Germline trimming cut 4 bases from V and 3 bases from J; bases unmatched to any gene: 5. This CDR3 has 14 amino acids. The CDR3 DNA sequence: TGCGCCAGCAGCAGAACAGGGGGGTACACTGAAGCTTTCTTT. Its protein is CASSRTGGYTEAFF.

The genes are TRBV13 and TRBJ2-3; D gene ambiguous. CDR3 length: 14 amino acids. CDR1 is PRHDT, CDR2 FYEKMQ, per germline (reference sequence). Between the trimmed V and J ends, which lost 5 bases and 9 bases, there was a span of 18 bases. For the CDR3, the DNA is TGTGCCAGCAGCCCCCGGGCGGACCAGACAACGCAGTATTTT. Protein product: CASSPRADQTTQYF.

The genes are TRBV7-6 and TRBJ1-1, with D perhaps TRBD1 (5 bases). V gave up 0 bases and J gave up 2 bases, with 10 bases separating them. Per germline, CDR1 SGHVS and CDR2 FNYEAQ. This CDR3 comprises 15 residues. The CDR3 reads CASSLAGGENTEAFF. CDR3 sequence (DNA): TGTGCCAGCAGCTTAGCGGGGGGGGAAAACACTGAAGCTTTCTTT.

The CDR3 protein is CASSARGGEAFF. In DNA, the CDR3 is TGTGCCAGCAGCGCCCGGGGTGGTGAAGCTTTCTTT. The rearrangement joins TRBV6-2 or TRBV6-3 to TRBJ1-1, with D unclear. CDR1 and CDR2 from the germline V gene are MNHEY and SVGEGT. Trimming removed 6 bases at V and 7 bases at J, with 12 bases between. This CDR3 has 12 residues.

This chain uses TRBV12-3 or TRBV12-4 with TRBJ2-7; tentative D call: TRBD1 (6 bases). CDR3 size: 13 residues. The V end lost 7 bases, the J end lost 6 bases, and 16 bases lay between the germline ends. In DNA form, the CDR3 reads TGTGCCAGCACCCCAGGGGTCTCGGGCGAGCAGTACTTC. Translation: CASTPGVSGEQYF.

V and J are TRBV5-5 and TRBJ2-3; 12 bases are shared with TRBD2. Trimming at V came to 4 bases and at J to 3 bases, leaving 12 bases not matched to a gene. CDR3 length equals 18 residues. Germline V gives CDR1 SGHKS, CDR2 YYEKEE (reference sequence). CDR3 protein: CASSAQPGLAGKTDTQYF. The CDR3 coding sequence is TGTGCCAGCAGCGCACAACCCGGACTAGCGGGGAAAACAGATACGCAGTATTTT.

The J gene is TRBJ2-5, the V gene TRBV24-1, with D perhaps TRBD2 (6 bases). CDR3 length: 13 amino acids. The germline gives CDR1 KGHDR, CDR2 SFDVKD. The V and J ends lost 4 bases and 3 bases respectively, with 8 bases between them. CDR3 DNA sequence: TGTGCCACCAGTGACGGGGGAAAAGAGACCCAGTACTTC. As protein: CATSDGGKETQYF.

CDR3 sequence reads: CASSSGQGPERPLHF. The DNA for the CDR3 is TGTGCCAGCAGCTCCGGACAGGGGCCGGAACGACCCCTCCACTTT. This chain links TRBV5-4 with TRBJ1-6, with 9 bases lining up with TRBD1. Germline assignment: CDR1 SGHNT and CDR2 YYREEE (reference sequence). V gave up 3 bases and J gave up 12 bases; unmatched junction bases: 10. There are 15 residues in the CDR3.

This clone occurred a few times. The chain has TRBV18 and TRBJ2-3; TRBD2 matches at 10 bases. CDR1 KGHSH and CDR2 LQKENI come from the germline V gene. The CDR3 is 17 residues long. V shed 6 bases, J shed 4 bases, and the junction held 13 bases outside the gene matches. CDR3 residues: CASSVSGRAVWADTQYF. CDR3 in DNA: TGTGCCAGCTCGGTGAGCGGGAGGGCCGTCTGGGCAGATACGCAGTATTTT.

The chain employs TRBV13 and TRBJ1-1, with D perhaps TRBD1 (5 bases). CDR3 size: 15 residues. V gave up 3 bases and J gave up 1 base, with 12 bases separating them. Germline CDR1 reads PRHDT; CDR2 reads FYEKMQ (reference sequence). In DNA form, the CDR3 reads TGTGCCAGCAGCTTCCCACGACAGTCGAACACTGAAGCTTTCTTT. It encodes CASSFPRQSNTEAFF.

The chain carries TRBV7-9 and TRBJ2-5; 9 nucleotides line up with TRBD2. CDR1 SEHNR and CDR2 FQNEAQ come from the germline V gene (reference sequence). This CDR3 region has 18 residues. Germline trimming cut 0 bases from V and 2 bases from J; bases unmatched to any gene: 10. The chain's CDR3 is CASSLAAGATSGQETQYF. For the CDR3, the DNA is TGTGCCAGCAGCTTAGCGGCAGGGGCGACTAGCGGACAAGAGACCCAGTACTTC.

The CDR3 DNA reads as TGTGCCAGCAGTGATGACACCCTCTCCTATAATTCACCCCTCCACTTT. Amino acids: CASSDDTLSYNSPLHF. This chain uses TRBV2 with TRBJ1-6, with D unclear. The CDR3 runs 16 residues. V was clipped by 3 bases and J by 0 bases, with 9 bases between them. Germline V lookup: CDR1 SNHLY, CDR2 FYNNEI.

The chain couples TRBV3-1 (or the pseudogene TRBV3-2) to TRBJ2-1; TRBD2 is a possible D gene (5 bases). V shed 4 bases and J shed 7 bases, with 8 bases lying between them. The CDR3 covers 12 residues. CDR1 is LGHDT and CDR2 is YNNKEL in the germline V gene (reference sequence). CDR3 protein: CASSLLGNEQFF. The CDR3 DNA sequence: TGTGCCAGCAGCCTACTAGGTAATGAGCAGTTCTTC.

The chain has TRBV9 and TRBJ1-1; D is unresolved. V lost 0 bases and J lost 5, with 8 bases in between. CDR3 length: 13 amino acids. The germline CDR1 and CDR2 sequences are SGDLS and YYNGEE. CDR3 DNA: TGTGCCAGCAGCGTAGGCGCGGGTACTGAAGCTTTCTTT. It specifies CASSVGAGTEAFF.

As for this clone: Relative to the germline gene, one junction end is altered; a read error may explain this. The chain uses TRBV18 and TRBJ1-1; 8 bases are a match to TRBD1. Germline V gene lookup returns CDR1 KGHSH and CDR2 LQKENI. The CDR3 length is 13 residues. This CDR3 is CASSPPTGAEAFF. The CDR3 nucleotides read TGTGCCAGCTCACCACCGACAGGGGCTGAGGCTTTCTTT.

The chain links TRBV27 to TRBJ1-1; D not resolved. Trimming shortened V by 3 bases and J by 5 bases, and 7 bases separated the two germline ends. The CDR3 has 12 residues. Germline V lookup: CDR1 MNHEY, CDR2 SMNVEV (reference sequence). CDR3 amino acids: CASSFYGTEAFF. CDR3 DNA: TGTGCCAGCAGTTTCTACGGGACTGAAGCTTTCTTT.

This clone appeared a single time. The J gene is TRBJ2-1, the V gene TRBV15, with D possibly matching TRBD1 (5 bases). Trimming pared 5 bases from V and 4 bases from J, leaving 21 bases between. The germline V gene encodes CDR1 LNHNV and CDR2 YYDKDF (reference sequence). The CDR3 contains 17 residues. This CDR3 reads CATSQQQARILYNEQFF. The CDR3 DNA is TGTGCCACCAGCCAGCAACAGGCCCGGATCCTATACAATGAGCAGTTCTTC.

The chain has TRBV29-1 and TRBJ2-5; TRBD2 matches at 13 bases. Germline CDR1 SQVTM, CDR2 ANQGSEA. V lost 4 bases and J lost 5; bases outside the gene matches: 4. The CDR3 runs to 14 residues. CDR3 sequence (DNA): TGCAGCGTTGGTACTAGCGGGGGGGTGGAGACCCAGTACTTC. Residues: CSVGTSGGVETQYF.